This passage covers 17 T cell receptor beta chains from one sample sequenced in a study of shared T cell receptors in the human thymus. The repertoire was sequenced with immunoSEQ multiplex PCR; TCRdb's copy has only in-frame clones and lacks some. The sample carries some 660,000 clones, over 75% recorded once. These records were also assigned to another study, of human thymus T cells.

The sequencing sample was made of thymocytes. These receptors were collected from a boy under two years old with a congenital heart defect.

The V gene is TRBV9, the J gene TRBJ2-1, with TRBD2 identical over 9 bases. The CDR3 loop spans 18 amino acids. The germline CDR1 and CDR2 sequences are SGDLS and YYNGEE. Losses at the gene ends were 0 bases for V and 5 bases for J; bases not matched to a gene: 12. The CDR3 bases are TGTGCCAGCAGCGTAGTAGCGGGAGACTTTGGACCCCACAATGAGCAGTTCTTC. Encoded protein: CASSVVAGDFGPHNEQFF.

This chain links TRBV7-9 with TRBJ1-5; D possibly corresponds to TRBD1 (5 bases). CDR1 and CDR2 (germline): SEHNR, FQNEAQ (reference sequence). The V end lost 1 base, the J end lost 0 bases, and 7 bases lay between the germline ends. The CDR3 covers 15 residues. This CDR3 is CASSLEGHSNQPQHF. Here the CDR3 DNA reads TGTGCCAGCAGCTTAGAGGGGCATAGCAATCAGCCCCAGCATTTT.

V usage is TRBV7-2 and J usage is TRBJ2-3; maybe TRBD1 (5 bases). V lost 0 bases and J lost 4, with 17 bases in between. From germline, CDR1 is SGHTA and CDR2 FQGNSA. The CDR3 is 17 amino acids. The CDR3 region has the DNA TGTGCCAGCAGCTTAGCGGGGCGGCAGGGCTTCCCAGATACGCAGTATTTT. Protein product: CASSLAGRQGFPDTQYF.

The chain carries TRBV27 and TRBJ2-7; 7 bases align to TRBD1. CDR1 is MNHEY, CDR2 SMNVEV, per germline (reference sequence). The CDR3 runs 14 residues. V lost 5 bases and J lost 2; bases outside the gene matches: 6. This CDR3 is CASSRPGQPYEQYF. Here the CDR3 DNA reads TGTGCCAGCAGTCGACCGGGACAGCCCTACGAGCAGTACTTC.

This chain joins TRBV25-1 and TRBJ2-7; D might be TRBD1 (6 bases). The germline V and J ends were trimmed by 5 bases and 1 base, with 15 bases remaining between them. Germline CDR1 MGHDK, CDR2 SYGVNS. The CDR3 totals 15 residues. As DNA, the CDR3 is TGTGCCAGCAGTCCCCCCTCGACAGGTTCCTACGAGCAGTACTTC. It yields the protein CASSPPSTGSYEQYF.

The chain carries TRBV11-3 and TRBJ2-1; 9 positions agree with TRBD2. CDR3 length: 17 amino acids. The trim removed 5 bases at V and 3 bases at J, leaving 11 bases unmatched. Germline CDR1 and CDR2: SGHNT and YENEEA. The CDR3 loop is CASSPGGAGGRYNEQFF. CDR3 in DNA: TGTGCCAGCAGCCCTGGTGGAGCGGGAGGTCGCTACAATGAGCAGTTCTTC. The full variable domain, in which reference TRBV11-3 and TRBJ2-1 provide the parts outside the CDR3, is EAGVVQSPRYKIIEKKQPVAFWCNPISGHNTLYWYLQNLGQGPELLIRYENEEAVDDSQLPKDRFSAERLKGVDSTLKIQPAELGDSAVYLCASSPGGAGGRYNEQFFGPGTRLTVL.

This chain connects TRBV5-1 to TRBJ1-2; 8 nucleotides line up with TRBD1. V was pared by 0 bases and J by 8 bases, with 9 bases of the junction left unmatched. The CDR3 has 15 amino acids. Germline-derived CDR1 and CDR2 are SGHRS and YFSETQ. CDR3 sequence (DNA): TGCGCCAGCAGCTTGGAGGCAGGGGGCCAGGGAGGCTACACCTTC. Translating it yields CASSLEAGGQGGYTF.

The chain has TRBV19 and TRBJ2-7; 8 positions agree with TRBD2. The germline gives CDR1 LNHDA, CDR2 SQIVND (reference sequence). After removal of 4 bases from V and 0 bases from J, the junction contained 5 bases not matched to a gene. The CDR3 extends over 15 amino acids. CDR3 sequence (DNA): TGTGCCAGTAGTAGAATAGCGGGGTACTCCTACGAGCAGTACTTC. Amino acid sequence: CASSRIAGYSYEQYF.

Concerning this clone itself: This specimen includes other DNA sequences encoding the same CDR3. V usage is TRBV6-5 and J usage is TRBJ2-7, with 12 bases that match TRBD2. The V gene end was trimmed by 3 bases and the J gene end by 2 bases; junction bases not matched to a gene: 5. This CDR3 has 16 residues. Germline V gene lookup returns CDR1 MNHEY and CDR2 SVGAGI. In nucleotides, the CDR3 is TGTGCCAGCAGTTATTCCGGACTAGCGGGACCCTACGAGCAGTACTTC. This encodes CASSYSGLAGPYEQYF.

This chain connects TRBV14 to TRBJ1-2, with D possibly matching TRBD1 (6 bases). The germline CDR1 and CDR2 sequences are SGHDN and FVKESK. The ends were cut back, 3 bases at V and 2 bases at J, with 16 bases in the middle. CDR3 length: 16 amino acids. The CDR3 DNA is TGTGCCAGCAGCCACAGAAAGGGGGGGGTGAACTATGGCTACACCTTC. Translation: CASSHRKGGVNYGYTF.

V gene TRBV27 combines with J gene TRBJ2-7; TRBD2 agrees at 11 bases. The germline CDR1 and CDR2 sequences are MNHEY and SMNVEV (reference sequence). Unmatched junction bases numbered 10, after V lost 5 bases and J lost 7 bases. This CDR3 region has 15 residues. The CDR3 here is CASSLPGLAATEQYF. The DNA for the CDR3 is TGTGCCAGCAGTCTGCCGGGACTAGCGGCCACAGAGCAGTACTTC.

This chain uses TRBV6-6 with TRBJ1-2; unclear D gene. V was trimmed by 6 bases and J by 2 bases, leaving 16 bases between them. CDR1 is MNHNY and CDR2 is SVGAGI in the germline V gene (reference sequence). The CDR3 totals 15 residues. CDR3 bases: TGTGCCAGCAGCCTGGTGGTAGATAAGAACTATGGCTACACCTTC. It codes for CASSLVVDKNYGYTF.

The chain uses TRBV2 and TRBJ2-1; D may be TRBD2 (6 bases). The CDR3 extends over 13 amino acids. Germline-derived CDR1 and CDR2 are SNHLY and FYNNEI. V was cut by 6 bases and J by 6 bases, with 12 bases left in between. The CDR3: CASRRDGINEQFF. Written as DNA, the CDR3 is TGTGCCAGCAGGCGGGATGGGATCAATGAGCAGTTCTTC.

V gene TRBV25-1 combines with J gene TRBJ1-4; 8 bases map to TRBD1. Germline trimming cut 5 bases from V and 8 bases from J; bases unmatched to any gene: 4. The CDR3 totals 13 residues. Germline-derived CDR1 and CDR2 are MGHDK and SYGVNS. For the CDR3, the DNA is TGTGCCAGCAGTAGACAGGGGACCGAAAAACTGTTTTTT. It yields the protein CASSRQGTEKLFF.

V gene TRBV2 combines with J gene TRBJ2-3, with TRBD2 as a possible D gene (6 bases). The CDR3 length is 15 residues. The V end lost 1 base, the J end lost 0 bases, and 8 bases lay between the germline ends. CDR1 and CDR2 from the germline V gene are SNHLY and FYNNEI. The CDR3 sequence is CASSEGGISTDTQYF. The CDR3 DNA reads TGTGCCAGCAGTGAAGGCGGGATAAGCACAGATACGCAGTATTTT. Full variable domain (remainder filled in from reference TRBV2 and TRBJ2-3): EPEVTQTPSHQVTQMGQEVILRCVPISNHLYFYWYRQILGQKVEFLVSFYNNEISEKSEIFDDQFSVERPDGSNFTLKIRSTKLEDSAMYFCASSEGGISTDTQYFGPGTRLTVL.

The chain's CDR3 is CASSTKDRGVDTGELFF. The CDR3 DNA sequence: TGTGCCAGCAGTACAAAAGACAGGGGGGTAGATACCGGGGAGCTGTTTTTT. The chain has TRBV25-1 and TRBJ2-2; 9 nucleotides match TRBD1. The CDR3 is 17 residues long. Trimming took 5 bases from V and 5 from J; bases not matched to a gene: 12. The germline V gene encodes CDR1 MGHDK and CDR2 SYGVNS.

This clone appeared once. V and J are TRBV18 and TRBJ1-1; D not resolved. Trimming removed 3 bases from V and 7 bases from J, with 9 bases in between. The length of the CDR3 is 12 residues. Germline V gene lookup returns CDR1 KGHSH and CDR2 LQKENI. The CDR3: CASSPSSGEAFF. CDR3 in DNA: TGTGCCAGCTCACCCTCCTCCGGTGAAGCTTTCTTT.